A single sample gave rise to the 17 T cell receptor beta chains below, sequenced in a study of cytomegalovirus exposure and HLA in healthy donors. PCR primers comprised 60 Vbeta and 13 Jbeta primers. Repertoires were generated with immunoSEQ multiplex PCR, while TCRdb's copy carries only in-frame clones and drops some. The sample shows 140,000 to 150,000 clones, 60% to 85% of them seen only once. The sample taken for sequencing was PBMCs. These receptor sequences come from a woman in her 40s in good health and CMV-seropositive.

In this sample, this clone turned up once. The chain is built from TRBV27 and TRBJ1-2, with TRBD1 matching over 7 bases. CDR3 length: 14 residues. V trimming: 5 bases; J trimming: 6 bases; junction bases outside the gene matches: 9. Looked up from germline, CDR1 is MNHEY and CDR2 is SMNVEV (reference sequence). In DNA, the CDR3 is TGTGCCAGCAGTCCCAGACAGGGACGGAATGGCTACACCTTC. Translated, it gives CASSPRQGRNGYTF.

CDR3 DNA sequence: TGTGCCATCAGTGGGGACAGAGATTGTGGCTACACCTTC. This gives the protein CAISGDRDCGYTF. The chain joins TRBV10-3 to TRBJ1-2; 7 nucleotides agree with TRBD1. In germline, CDR1 is ENHRY, CDR2 SYGVKD. With 4 bases clipped from V and 7 bases from J, the junction kept 6 bases outside the gene matches. This CDR3 contains 13 residues.

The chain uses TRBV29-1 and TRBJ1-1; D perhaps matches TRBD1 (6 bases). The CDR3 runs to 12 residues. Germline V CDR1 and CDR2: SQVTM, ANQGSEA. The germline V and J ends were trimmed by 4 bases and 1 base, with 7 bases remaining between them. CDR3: CSVADRNTEAFF. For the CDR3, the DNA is TGCAGCGTTGCGGACAGGAACACTGAAGCTTTCTTT.

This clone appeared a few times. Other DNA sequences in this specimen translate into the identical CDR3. This CDR3 reads CASNPGLAGSTEAFF. CDR3 in DNA: TGTGCCAGCAACCCCGGCCTCGCAGGTAGTACTGAAGCTTTCTTT. This rearrangement joins TRBV9 to TRBJ1-1; D call uncertain. The V end was cut by 6 bases, the J end by 5 bases, with 20 bases between. CDR3 size: 15 residues. CDR1 is SGDLS, CDR2 YYNGEE, per germline.

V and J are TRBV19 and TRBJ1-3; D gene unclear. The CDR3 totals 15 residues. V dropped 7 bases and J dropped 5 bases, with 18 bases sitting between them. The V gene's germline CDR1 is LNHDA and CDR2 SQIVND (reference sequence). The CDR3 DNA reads TGTGCCAGTATGAGCGGCGATGCCGTAAGAAACACCATATATTTT. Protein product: CASMSGDAVRNTIYF.

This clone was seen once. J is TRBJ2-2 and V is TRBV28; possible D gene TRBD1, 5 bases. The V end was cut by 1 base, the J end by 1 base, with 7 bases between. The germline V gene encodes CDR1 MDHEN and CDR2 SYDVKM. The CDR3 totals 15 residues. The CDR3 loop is CASSLSGQNTGELFF. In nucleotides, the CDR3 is TGTGCCAGCAGTTTATCCGGACAGAACACCGGGGAGCTGTTTTTT.

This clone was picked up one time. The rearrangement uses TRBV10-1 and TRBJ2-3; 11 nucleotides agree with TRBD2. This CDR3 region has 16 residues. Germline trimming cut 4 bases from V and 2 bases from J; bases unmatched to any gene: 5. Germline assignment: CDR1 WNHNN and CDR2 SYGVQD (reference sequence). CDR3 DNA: TGCGCCAGCAGTGCAGGACTAGCGGGCATCACAGATACGCAGTATTTT. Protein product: CASSAGLAGITDTQYF.

The chain's CDR3 is CACRQGASGNTIYF. CDR3 DNA: TGTGCCTGCCGACAGGGGGCTTCTGGAAACACCATATATTTT. The rearrangement joins TRBV7-9 to TRBJ1-3, with 10 nucleotides matching TRBD1. Germline V gene lookup returns CDR1 SEHNR and CDR2 FQNEAQ (reference sequence). The trim removed 11 bases at V and 1 base at J, leaving 5 bases unmatched. This CDR3 region has 14 residues.

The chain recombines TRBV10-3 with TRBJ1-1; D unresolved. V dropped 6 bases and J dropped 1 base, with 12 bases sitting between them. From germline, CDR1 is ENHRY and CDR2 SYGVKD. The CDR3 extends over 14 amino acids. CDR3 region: CAISETTKNTEAFF. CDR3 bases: TGTGCCATCAGCGAGACAACTAAGAACACTGAAGCTTTCTTT.

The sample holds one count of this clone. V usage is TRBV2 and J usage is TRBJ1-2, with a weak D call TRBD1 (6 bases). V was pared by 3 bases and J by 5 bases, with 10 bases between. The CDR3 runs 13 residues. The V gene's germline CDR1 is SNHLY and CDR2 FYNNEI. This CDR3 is CASSDPRGYGYTF. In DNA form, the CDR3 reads TGTGCCAGCAGTGATCCCAGGGGATATGGCTACACCTTC. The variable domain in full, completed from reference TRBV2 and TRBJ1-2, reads EPEVTQTPSHQVTQMGQEVILRCVPISNHLYFYWYRQILGQKVEFLVSFYNNEISEKSEIFDDQFSVERPDGSNFTLKIRSTKLEDSAMYFCASSDPRGYGYTFGSGTRLTVV.

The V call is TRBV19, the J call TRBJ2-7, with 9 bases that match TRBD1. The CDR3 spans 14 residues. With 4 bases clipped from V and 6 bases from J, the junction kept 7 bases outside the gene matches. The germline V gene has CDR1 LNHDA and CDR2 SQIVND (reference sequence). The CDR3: CASSTEGQGSEQYF. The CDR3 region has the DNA TGTGCCAGTAGTACTGAGGGACAGGGCTCCGAGCAGTACTTC.

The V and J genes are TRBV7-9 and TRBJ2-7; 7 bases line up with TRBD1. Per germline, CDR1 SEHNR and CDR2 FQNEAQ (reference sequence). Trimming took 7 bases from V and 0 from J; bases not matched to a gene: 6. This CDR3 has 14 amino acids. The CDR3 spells CASNTGASSYEQYF. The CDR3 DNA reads TGTGCCAGCAACACAGGGGCTAGCTCCTACGAGCAGTACTTC.

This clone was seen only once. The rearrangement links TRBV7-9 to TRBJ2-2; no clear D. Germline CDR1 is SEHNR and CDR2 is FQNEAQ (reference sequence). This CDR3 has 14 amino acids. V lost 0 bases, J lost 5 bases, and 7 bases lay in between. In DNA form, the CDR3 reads TGTGCCAGCAGCTTAGCGACTGTGACCGGGGAGCTGTTTTTT. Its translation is CASSLATVTGELFF.

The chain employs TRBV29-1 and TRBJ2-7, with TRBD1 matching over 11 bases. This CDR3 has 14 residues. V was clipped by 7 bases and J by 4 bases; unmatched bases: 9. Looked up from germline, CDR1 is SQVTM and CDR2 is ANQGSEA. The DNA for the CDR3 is TGCAGCGCCAGGACCGGGACAGGGGGTTACGAGCAGTACTTC. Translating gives CSARTGTGGYEQYF.

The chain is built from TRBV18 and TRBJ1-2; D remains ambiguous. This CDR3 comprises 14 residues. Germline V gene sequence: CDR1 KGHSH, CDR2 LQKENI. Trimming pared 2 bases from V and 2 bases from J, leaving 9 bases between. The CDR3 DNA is TGTGCCAGCTCACCAGACAACCCCAACTATGGCTACACCTTC. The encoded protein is CASSPDNPNYGYTF.

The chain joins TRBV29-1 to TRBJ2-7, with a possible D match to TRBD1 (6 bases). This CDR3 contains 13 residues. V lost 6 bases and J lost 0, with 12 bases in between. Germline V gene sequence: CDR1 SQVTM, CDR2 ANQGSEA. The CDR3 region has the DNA TGCAGCGTCCGGGACATAATCTCCTACGAGCAGTACTTC. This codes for CSVRDIISYEQYF.

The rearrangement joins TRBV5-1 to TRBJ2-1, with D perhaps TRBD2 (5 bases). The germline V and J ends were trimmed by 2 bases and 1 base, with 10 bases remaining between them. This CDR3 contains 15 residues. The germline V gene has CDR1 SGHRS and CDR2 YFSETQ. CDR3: CASSFDGESYNEQFF. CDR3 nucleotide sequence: TGCGCCAGCAGCTTCGACGGGGAATCCTACAATGAGCAGTTCTTC.